Below, one T cell receptor beta chain is given with its context. The clone's antigen remains unknown. One base away there is no much larger clone; base qualities are not given. The record originates from a study of technical replicates of blood from several donors (dated by TCRdb to about 2017). The germline V end is reduced by 9 bases and the J end by 6 bases; junction bases left unmatched: 9. Via the germline V gene, CDR1 is ENHRY and CDR2 SYGVKD. CDR3 length: 13 amino acids, cysteine to phenylalanine. Solely the CDR3 DNA is kept, with 39 bases framed from the first base. The method was the immunoSEQ multiplex PCR assay. Imported from immuneACCESS, the table was reduced by TCRdb to in-frame sequences with V and J called. These copies leave out some clones; in studies compared against another copy, an unresolved V gene accounts for under half, and the cause of the remainder is not known. The sample includes about 81,000 clones, with about 81% observed a single time. Together, the top ten hold around 3.9% of the sample.

The sequence is built from TRBV10-3 and TRBJ1-2, with 8 middle bases fitting TRBD1. This TCR derives from a human donor in good health. Some clones in this sample may be carry-over from other donors' samples. The sequenced material came from PBMCs. The CDR3: CAIGQGIEDGYTF. The DNA reads as follows: TGTGCCATAGGACAGGGCATCGAAGATGGCTACACCTTC.